This TCR beta chain was sequenced in a study of cytotoxic CD8 clonotypes in ibrutinib-treated CLL. Germline V gene data show CDR1 as MNHEY and CDR2 as SMNVEV (reference sequence). V lost 3 bases and J lost 0, with 8 bases in between. CDR3 length: 14 amino acids. Sequencing was performed with immunoSEQ multiplex PCR; in TCRdb, only in-frame clones are kept and a portion is missing. The table includes around 300,000 clones, almost 80% detected once. Sequenced here: PBMCs, sampled before ibrutinib treatment. The chain combines TRBV27 with TRBJ2-5; D is unclear. This clonotype was obtained from a human donor with chronic lymphocytic leukemia. The CDR3 sequence: CASSLGQNQETQYF. The CDR3 nucleotides are TGTGCCAGCAGTTTGGGCCAAAACCAAGAGACCCAGTACTTC.